Listed here are 2 T cell receptor beta chains from one sample, sequenced in a study of T-cell memory formation after mild COVID-19. TCRdb re-derived calls from the 5' RACE reads in MiXCR, one entry per CDR3 protein. The table lists hundreds of thousands of distinct CDR3 sequences, 20% to 25% of them singletons, with 21% in the top ten. The sequencing sample was made of PBMCs or a T cell subset sorted from them (not recorded which). These receptors originate from a man between 18 and 35 years old who had mild COVID-19 (a few samples of this study predate the infection). Cell type and time point are not known.

This clonotype was recorded at least ten times. V gene TRBV5-1 combines with J gene TRBJ2-1; D is undetermined. V was pared by 4 bases and J by 10 bases, with 15 bases between. This CDR3 comprises 13 residues. Germline V gene sequence: CDR1 SGHRS, CDR2 YFSETQ. The chain's CDR3 is CASSPYSSWEQFF. The CDR3 bases are TGCGCCAGCAGCCCCTACTCCTCTTGGGAGCAGTTCTTC.

This clonotype has only a few counts. The CDR3: CASSQGASGGGYEQYF. The DNA for the CDR3 is TGTGCCAGCAGCCAAGGAGCTAGCGGGGGTGGTTACGAGCAGTACTTC. The V gene is TRBV14, the J gene TRBJ2-7; 10 bases match TRBD2. V gave up 1 base and J gave up 4 bases; unmatched junction bases: 7. The CDR3 loop spans 16 amino acids. The germline V gene encodes CDR1 SGHDN and CDR2 FVKESK.